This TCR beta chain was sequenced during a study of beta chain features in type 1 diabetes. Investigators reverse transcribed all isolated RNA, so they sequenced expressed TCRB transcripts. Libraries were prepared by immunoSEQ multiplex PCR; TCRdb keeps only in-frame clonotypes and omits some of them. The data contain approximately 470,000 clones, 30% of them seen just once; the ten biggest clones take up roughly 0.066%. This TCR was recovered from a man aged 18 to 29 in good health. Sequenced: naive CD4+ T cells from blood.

The CDR3 DNA reads as TGTGCCAGCAGCTTAGCGGACAGTACCACTGAAGCTTTCTTT. It specifies CASSLADSTTEAFF. The genes are TRBV7-9 and TRBJ1-1; tentatively, D is TRBD1 (6 bases). V lost 0 bases, J lost 4 bases, and 9 bases lay in between. The V gene's germline CDR1 is SEHNR and CDR2 FQNEAQ (reference sequence). The CDR3 has 14 amino acids.